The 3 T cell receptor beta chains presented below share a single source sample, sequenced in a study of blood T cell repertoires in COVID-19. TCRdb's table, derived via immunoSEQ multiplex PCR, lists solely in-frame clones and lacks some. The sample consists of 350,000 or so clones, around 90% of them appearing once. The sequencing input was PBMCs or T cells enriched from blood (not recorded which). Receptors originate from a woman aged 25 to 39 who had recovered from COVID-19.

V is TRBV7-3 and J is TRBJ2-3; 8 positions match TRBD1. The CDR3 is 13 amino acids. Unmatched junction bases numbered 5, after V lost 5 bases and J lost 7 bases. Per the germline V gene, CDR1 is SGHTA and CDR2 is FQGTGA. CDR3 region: CASSLDRENTQYF. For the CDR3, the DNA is TGTGCCAGCAGCCTGGACAGGGAGAATACGCAGTATTTT.

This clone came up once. The DNA of the CDR3 is TGTGCCAGCAGCACCCGACTGATGCGCGAGCAGTACTTC. Translated: CASSTRLMREQYF. The rearrangement links TRBV7-8 to TRBJ2-7; D is unclear. The V gene's germline CDR1 is SGHVS and CDR2 FQNEAQ. The CDR3 runs to 13 residues. Trimming removed 5 bases from V and 6 bases from J, with 14 bases in between.

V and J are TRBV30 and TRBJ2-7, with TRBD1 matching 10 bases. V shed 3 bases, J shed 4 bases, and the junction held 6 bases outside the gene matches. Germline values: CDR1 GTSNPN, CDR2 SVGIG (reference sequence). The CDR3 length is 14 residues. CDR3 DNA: TGTGCCTGGAGGCAACCGGGACAGGGGTACGAGCAGTACTTC. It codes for CAWRQPGQGYEQYF. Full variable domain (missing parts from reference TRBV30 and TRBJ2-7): SQTIHQWPATLVQPVGSPLSLECTVEGTSNPNLYWYRQAAGRGLQLLFYSVGIGQISSEVPQNLSASRPQDRQFILSSKKLLLSDSGFYLCAWRQPGQGYEQYFGPGTRLTVT.